This TCR beta chain was retrieved from a study of a mutant IDH1 vaccine in newly diagnosed glioma. Study summary: The start of vaccination came 4-6 weeks after radiotherapy alone, or with temozolomide cycles. Of the patients given treatment, approximately 62% were male and roughly 38% were female, and a mean age of roughly 40 years was recorded. Patients were pretreated with radiotherapy, temozolomide, or both, mostly both.

Looked up from germline, CDR1 is SGHDT and CDR2 is YYEEEE. CDR3 length: 14 amino acids. The J segment lost 4 bases and the V segment lost 5 bases, leaving 4 bases of the junction unmatched. Sample time point: week 23, last vaccination. Doses of 300 ug of mutant IDH1 20-mer peptide were given with topical imiquimod. This clone was seen only once. The antigen remains undetermined. Only in-frame clones appear in the TCRdb table, and some are missing; sequencing was by immunoSEQ multiplex PCR. Of about 86,000 clones detected, approximately 85% appear once; the ten largest clones hold around 2%. The TCR was taken from a man younger than 40 with glioma. Some clones in this sample may be carry-over from other donors' samples. The sample was PBMCs, taken from a glioma patient whose treatment included an IDH1 peptide vaccine. The rearrangement links TRBV5-6 to TRBJ2-1, with TRBD1 matching 9 bases. CDR3: CASRDGTGYNEQFF. CDR3 coding DNA: TGTGCCAGCAGAGACGGGACAGGGTACAATGAGCAGTTCTTC.